This T cell receptor beta chain was retrieved from a study of T cell clonality in common variable immunodeficiency. CDR3 length equals 14 residues. The V end lost 6 bases, the J end lost 2 bases, and 10 bases lay between the germline ends. Looked up from germline, CDR1 is LNHDA and CDR2 is SQIVND (reference sequence). This clone was detected ten times or more. What it recognizes is unknown. The CDR3 end lies 3 residues beyond the end of the read and is filled in from the germline J gene. Generated by immunoSEQ multiplex PCR, the TCRdb table keeps only in-frame clones and is missing some. The sample holds approximately 81,000 clones, and no clone turns up only once. Study-wide points: Fewer TCRbeta clones were shared among CVID subjects than controls.

Caucasian heritage predominated among both patients and controls. The sequencing sample was made of peripheral blood mononuclear cells. The receptor comes from a person aged 18-70 years in good health. The rearrangement uses TRBV19 and TRBJ2-2; D is undetermined. The CDR3 loop reads CASRRALNTGELFF. The CDR3 bases that were read are TGTGCCAGTAGAAGGGCCCTAAACACCGGGGAG.